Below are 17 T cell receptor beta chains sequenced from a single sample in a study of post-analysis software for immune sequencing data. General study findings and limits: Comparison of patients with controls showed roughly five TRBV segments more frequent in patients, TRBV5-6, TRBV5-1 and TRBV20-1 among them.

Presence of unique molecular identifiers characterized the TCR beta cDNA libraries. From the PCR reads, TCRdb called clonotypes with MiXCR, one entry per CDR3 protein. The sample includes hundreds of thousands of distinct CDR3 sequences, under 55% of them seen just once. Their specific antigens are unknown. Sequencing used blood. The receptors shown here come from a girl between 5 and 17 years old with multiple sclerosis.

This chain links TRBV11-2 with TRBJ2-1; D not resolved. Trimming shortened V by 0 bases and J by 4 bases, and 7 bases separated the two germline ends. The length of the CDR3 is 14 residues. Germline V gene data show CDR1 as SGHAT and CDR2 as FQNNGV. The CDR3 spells CASSLDTRYNEQFF. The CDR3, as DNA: TGTGCCAGCAGCTTAGATACCAGATACAATGAGCAGTTCTTC.

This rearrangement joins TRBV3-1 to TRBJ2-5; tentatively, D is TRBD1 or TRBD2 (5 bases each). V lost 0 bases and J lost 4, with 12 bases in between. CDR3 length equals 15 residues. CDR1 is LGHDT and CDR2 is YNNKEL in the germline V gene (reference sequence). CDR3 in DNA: TGTGCCAGCAGCCAAGATGAGCCTGGGGGAGAGACCCAGTACTTC. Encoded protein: CASSQDEPGGETQYF.

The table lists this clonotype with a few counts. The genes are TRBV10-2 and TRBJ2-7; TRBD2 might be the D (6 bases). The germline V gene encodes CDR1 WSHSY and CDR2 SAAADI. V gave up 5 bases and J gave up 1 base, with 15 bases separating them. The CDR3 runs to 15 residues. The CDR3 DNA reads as TGCGCCAGCAGTTACGGGACTTTCGCTTCCTACGAGCAGTACTTC. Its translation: CASSYGTFASYEQYF.

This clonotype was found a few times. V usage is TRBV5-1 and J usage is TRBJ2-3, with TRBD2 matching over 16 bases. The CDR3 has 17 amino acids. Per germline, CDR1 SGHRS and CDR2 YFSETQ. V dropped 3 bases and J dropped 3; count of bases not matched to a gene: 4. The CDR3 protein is CASSWGLAGGPTDTQYF. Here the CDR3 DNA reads TGCGCCAGCAGCTGGGGACTAGCGGGAGGGCCGACAGATACGCAGTATTTT.

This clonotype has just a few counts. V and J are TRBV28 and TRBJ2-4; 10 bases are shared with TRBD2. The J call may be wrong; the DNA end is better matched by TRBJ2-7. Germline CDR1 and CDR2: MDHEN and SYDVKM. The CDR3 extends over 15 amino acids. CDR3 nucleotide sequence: TGTGCCAGCAGTTTCCTAGCGGGGGCCCCTGGCGAGCAGTACTTC. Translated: CASSFLAGAPGEQYF.

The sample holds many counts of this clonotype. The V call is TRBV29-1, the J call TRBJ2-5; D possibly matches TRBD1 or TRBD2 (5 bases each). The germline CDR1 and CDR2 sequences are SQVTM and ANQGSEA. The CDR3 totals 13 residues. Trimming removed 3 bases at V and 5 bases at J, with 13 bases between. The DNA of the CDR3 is TGCAGCGTTGATGGGGGTCGCTGGGAGACCCAGTACTTC. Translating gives CSVDGGRWETQYF.

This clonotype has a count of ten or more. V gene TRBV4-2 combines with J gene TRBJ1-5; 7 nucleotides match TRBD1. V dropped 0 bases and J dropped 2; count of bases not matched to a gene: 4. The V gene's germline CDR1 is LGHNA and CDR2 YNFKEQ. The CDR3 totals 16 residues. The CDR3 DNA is TGTGCCAGCAGCCAAGAGGAGGGGGCTCGCAATCAGCCCCAGCATTTT. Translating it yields CASSQEEGARNQPQHF.

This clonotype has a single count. The chain's CDR3 is CASSLWGSGGHDTQYF. In nucleotides, the CDR3 is TGCGCCAGCAGCTTGTGGGGTAGCGGGGGGCACGATACGCAGTATTTT. The rearrangement links TRBV5-1 to TRBJ2-3; 10 bases match TRBD2. Germline-derived CDR1 and CDR2 are SGHRS and YFSETQ. The CDR3 covers 16 residues. V shed 1 base, J shed 6 bases, and the junction held 8 bases outside the gene matches.

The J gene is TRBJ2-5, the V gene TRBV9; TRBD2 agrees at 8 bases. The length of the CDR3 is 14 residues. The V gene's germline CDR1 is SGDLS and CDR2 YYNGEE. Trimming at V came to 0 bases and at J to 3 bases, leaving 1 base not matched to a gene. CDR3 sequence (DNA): TGTGCCAGCAGCGTAGGACTAGCGAAAGAGACCCAGTACTTC. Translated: CASSVGLAKETQYF.

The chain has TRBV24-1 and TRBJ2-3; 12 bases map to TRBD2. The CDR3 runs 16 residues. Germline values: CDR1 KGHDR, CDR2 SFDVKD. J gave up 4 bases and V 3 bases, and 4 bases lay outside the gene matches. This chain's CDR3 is CATSDGLAGSADTQYF. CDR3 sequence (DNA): TGTGCCACCAGTGATGGACTAGCGGGATCGGCAGATACGCAGTATTTT.

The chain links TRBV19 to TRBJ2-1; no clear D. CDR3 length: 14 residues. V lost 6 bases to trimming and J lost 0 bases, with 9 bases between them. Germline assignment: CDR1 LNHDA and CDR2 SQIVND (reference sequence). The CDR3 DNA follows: TGTGCCAGTAGCCCCCAAGGCTCCTACAATGAGCAGTTCTTC. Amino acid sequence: CASSPQGSYNEQFF.

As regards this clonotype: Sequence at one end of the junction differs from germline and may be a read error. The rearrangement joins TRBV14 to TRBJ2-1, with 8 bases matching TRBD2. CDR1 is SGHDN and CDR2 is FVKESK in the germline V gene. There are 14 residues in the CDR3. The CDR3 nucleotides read TGTGCCAGCAGCTCGGGGGGGGCCACTAATGGGCAGTTCTTC. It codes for CASSSGGATNGQFF. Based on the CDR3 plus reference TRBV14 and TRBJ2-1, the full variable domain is EAGVTQFPSHSVIEKGQTVTLRCDPISGHDNLYWYRRVMGKEIKFLLHFVKESKQDESGMPNNRFLAERTGGTYSTLKVQPAELEDSGVYFCASSSGGATNGQFFGPGTRLTVL.

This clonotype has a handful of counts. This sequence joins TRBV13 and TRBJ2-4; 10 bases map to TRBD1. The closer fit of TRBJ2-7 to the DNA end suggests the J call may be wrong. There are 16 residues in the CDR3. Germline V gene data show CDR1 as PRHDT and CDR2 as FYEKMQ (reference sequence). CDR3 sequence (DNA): TGTGCCAGCAGCTTAGAGCTGTCCGGGACAGGGGCCGAGCAGTACTTC. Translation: CASSLELSGTGAEQYF.

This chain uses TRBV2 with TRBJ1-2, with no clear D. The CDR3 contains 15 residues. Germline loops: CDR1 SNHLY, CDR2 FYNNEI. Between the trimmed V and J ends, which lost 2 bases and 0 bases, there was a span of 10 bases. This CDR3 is CASSEMFGANYGYTF. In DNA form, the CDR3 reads TGTGCCAGCAGTGAAATGTTTGGGGCTAACTATGGCTACACCTTC.

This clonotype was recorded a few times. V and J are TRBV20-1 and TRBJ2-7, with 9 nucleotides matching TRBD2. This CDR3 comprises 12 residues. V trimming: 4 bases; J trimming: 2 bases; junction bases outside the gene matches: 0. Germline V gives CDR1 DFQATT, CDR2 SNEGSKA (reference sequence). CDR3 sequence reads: CSATSGTYEQYF. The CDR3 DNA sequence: TGCAGTGCTACTAGCGGGACCTACGAGCAGTACTTC.

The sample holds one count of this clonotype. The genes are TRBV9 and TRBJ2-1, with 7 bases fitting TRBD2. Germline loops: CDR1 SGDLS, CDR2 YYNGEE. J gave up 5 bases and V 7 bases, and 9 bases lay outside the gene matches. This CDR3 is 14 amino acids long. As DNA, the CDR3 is TGTGCCAGCGCGGGAGTAGCGGCTGACAATGAGCAGTTCTTC. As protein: CASAGVAADNEQFF.

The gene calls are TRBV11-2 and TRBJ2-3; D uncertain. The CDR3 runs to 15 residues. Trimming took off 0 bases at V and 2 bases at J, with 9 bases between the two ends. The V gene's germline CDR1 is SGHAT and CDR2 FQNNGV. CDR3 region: CASSLDPAHTDTQYF. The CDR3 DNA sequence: TGTGCCAGCAGCTTAGACCCAGCACACACAGATACGCAGTATTTT.